The 26 T cell receptor beta chains listed next were all sequenced from one sample in a study of PD-L1 blockade in urothelial cancer. The sample's time point: pretreatment peripheral blood. The method was immunoSEQ multiplex PCR; TCRdb's version includes in-frame clones alone and lacks a portion of them. The repertoire has tens of thousands of clones, around 84% of them found once; the top ten carry 8.5% to 10%. Here the sequenced sample was PBMCs, taken around atezolizumab (anti-PD-L1) treatment. All receptors come from a woman in her 70s with urothelial cancer.

The J gene is TRBJ2-5, the V gene TRBV2, with D possibly matching TRBD1 (5 bases). V was pared by 8 bases and J by 11 bases, with 21 bases between. The CDR3 length is 13 residues. CDR1 SNHLY and CDR2 FYNNEI come from the germline V gene. CDR3 nucleotide sequence: TGTGCCAGCGCTATAGCTTTAGACAGTGTGCAGTACTTC. Amino acids: CASAIALDSVQYF.

The chain couples TRBV7-2 to TRBJ2-7; 7 nucleotides align to TRBD2. CDR1 is SGHTA, CDR2 FQGNSA, per germline. This CDR3 has 15 residues. V dropped 5 bases and J dropped 0; count of bases not matched to a gene: 7. Here the CDR3 DNA reads TGTGCCAGCAGCCAGGGACTACCCAACTCCTACGAGCAGTACTTC. As protein: CASSQGLPNSYEQYF.

For the CDR3, the DNA is TGTGCCAGCAGCTTGTATCACGGACAGGGGGCCTCTTACACCTTC. Its translation is CASSLYHGQGASYTF. The J gene is TRBJ1-2, the V gene TRBV5-5; 11 nucleotides agree with TRBD1. The junction had 10 bases not matched to a gene; V was cut back by 1 base and J by 11 bases. In germline, CDR1 is SGHKS, CDR2 YYEKEE (reference sequence). CDR3 length: 15 residues.

This clone was seen a few times. Within the sample, other DNA sequences also encode this same CDR3. The chain links TRBV6-6 to TRBJ2-7, with a weak D call TRBD2 (6 bases). Germline V gene lookup returns CDR1 MNHNY and CDR2 SVGAGI (reference sequence). The CDR3 loop spans 12 amino acids. V dropped 6 bases and J dropped 2 bases, with 8 bases sitting between them. CDR3 amino acids: CASSPGAYEQYF. The CDR3 DNA follows: TGTGCCAGCAGCCCGGGAGCCTACGAGCAGTACTTC.

The rearrangement uses TRBV6-1 and TRBJ1-1; no firm D call. Germline loops: CDR1 MNHNS, CDR2 SASEGT. Trimming took 8 bases from V and 3 from J, leaving 13 bases between them. CDR3 length: 13 residues. The CDR3 is CASRSGIYTEAFF. The CDR3 DNA is TGTGCCAGCCGTAGCGGGATCTACACTGAAGCTTTCTTT.

The chain combines TRBV9 with TRBJ2-7; the D gene is possibly TRBD2 (7 bases). The germline CDR1 and CDR2 sequences are SGDLS and YYNGEE. The V end was cut by 2 bases, the J end by 6 bases, with 15 bases between. This CDR3 has 14 amino acids. For the CDR3, the DNA is TGTGCCAGCAGCGTCGGAGGGGGGGTACCCGAGCAGTACTTC. Its translation is CASSVGGGVPEQYF.

The CDR3 protein is CASSLIESYNEQFF. The CDR3 DNA follows: TGTGCCAGCAGTTTAATAGAATCCTACAATGAGCAGTTCTTC. This rearrangement joins TRBV6-6 to TRBJ2-1; D is ambiguous. The CDR3 sequence is 14 residues long. V was clipped by 4 bases and J by 1 base, with 8 bases between them. CDR1 is MNHNY, CDR2 SVGAGI, per germline (reference sequence).

The gene calls are TRBV10-3 and TRBJ1-2; 8 positions agree with TRBD1. CDR1 and CDR2 (germline): ENHRY, SYGVKD. The CDR3 has 13 amino acids. J was trimmed by 6 bases and V by 6 bases; bases with no gene match: 6. This CDR3 is CAIRAGQGDGYTF. CDR3 coding DNA: TGTGCCATCAGAGCCGGACAGGGTGATGGCTACACCTTC.

This chain links TRBV27 with TRBJ1-1; D not resolved. Germline lookup yields CDR1 MNHEY and CDR2 SMNVEV (reference sequence). Trimming cost V 3 bases and J 1 base, with 12 bases left between them. This CDR3 spans 15 amino acids. The CDR3 DNA sequence: TGTGCCAGCAGTTTGACTTTACCCCAGAACACTGAAGCTTTCTTT. This gives the protein CASSLTLPQNTEAFF.

The genes are TRBV6-5 and TRBJ2-1; maybe TRBD1 (5 bases). CDR3 length equals 13 residues. Trimming stripped 4 bases from V and 8 bases from J, with 12 bases between. Germline assignment: CDR1 MNHEY and CDR2 SVGAGI. As DNA, the CDR3 is TGTGCCAGCAGTTCTCCACAGGTGGATGAGCAGTTCTTC. This gives the protein CASSSPQVDEQFF.

This clone has a count of ten or more. The chain has TRBV6-1 and TRBJ2-7; D may be TRBD2 (6 bases). This CDR3 contains 14 residues. CDR1 is MNHNS and CDR2 is SASEGT in the germline V gene. The V end lost 8 bases, the J end lost 2 bases, and 16 bases lay between the germline ends. The CDR3 loop is CASAETRVPYEQYF. The CDR3 DNA is TGTGCCAGCGCCGAGACTAGGGTTCCCTACGAGCAGTACTTC.

V is TRBV5-6 and J is TRBJ1-1; D remains ambiguous. From germline, CDR1 is SGHDT and CDR2 YYEEEE. V was clipped by 5 bases and J by 3 bases, with 11 bases between them. The CDR3 is 13 residues long. CDR3 residues: CASSMGSHTEAFF. The CDR3 DNA follows: TGTGCCAGCAGTATGGGCTCACACACTGAAGCTTTCTTT. The full variable domain, with the rest looked up from reference TRBV5-6 and TRBJ1-1, is DAGVTQSPTHLIKTRGQQVTLRCSPKSGHDTVSWYQQALGQGPQFIFQYYEEEERQRGNFPDRFSGHQFPNYSSELNVNALLLGDSALYLCASSMGSHTEAFFGQGTRLTVV.

This clone has only a few counts. V usage is TRBV9 and J usage is TRBJ1-5; D is undetermined. With 4 bases removed from V and 6 bases from J, the gap between germline ends came to 14 bases. This CDR3 has 14 residues. Germline CDR1 SGDLS, CDR2 YYNGEE. CDR3 region: CASSKAGDSQPQHF. For the CDR3, the DNA is TGTGCCAGCAGCAAGGCCGGGGATAGTCAGCCCCAGCATTTT.

This chain uses TRBV4-1 with TRBJ1-1, with 7 bases fitting TRBD1. This CDR3 contains 16 residues. The V gene's germline CDR1 is MGHRA and CDR2 YSYEKL. The V segment lost 1 base and the J segment 6 bases; nucleotides outside the gene matches: 11. For the CDR3, the DNA is TGCGCCAGCAGCCAAGGAACCCGCCGGGACAGCCCTGAAGCTTTCTTT. Translating gives CASSQGTRRDSPEAFF.

The CDR3 sequence: CASSDRTGWDEKLFF. In DNA, the CDR3 is TGTGCCAGCAGTGACCGGACAGGGTGGGATGAAAAACTGTTTTTT. This rearrangement joins TRBV25-1 to TRBJ1-4; 8 bases agree with TRBD1. This CDR3 contains 15 residues. The junction had 6 bases not matched to a gene; V was cut back by 3 bases and J by 6 bases. Per the germline V gene, CDR1 is MGHDK and CDR2 is SYGVNS.

The gene calls are TRBV19 and TRBJ2-3, with D tentatively TRBD2 (6 bases). The V and J ends lost 1 base and 6 bases respectively, with 14 bases between them. Germline lookup yields CDR1 LNHDA and CDR2 SQIVND (reference sequence). The CDR3 totals 15 residues. The CDR3 nucleotides are TGTGCCAGTAGTATAGGGGCGGCTAGCGCTGATACGCAGTATTTT. Its protein product is CASSIGAASADTQYF. The whole variable domain, filled in from reference TRBV19 and TRBJ2-3, reads DGGITQSPKYLFRKEGQNVTLSCEQNLNHDAMYWYRQDPGQGLRLIYYSQIVNDFQKGDIAEGYSVSREKKESFPLTVTSAQKNPTAFYLCASSIGAASADTQYFGPGTRLTVL.

V usage is TRBV9 and J usage is TRBJ2-2; D is possibly TRBD1 (6 bases). The V gene lost 3 bases and the J gene lost 3 bases, with 9 bases spanning the gap. The CDR3 contains 14 residues. Germline V CDR1 and CDR2: SGDLS, YYNGEE. CDR3 residues: CASSAQGDTGELFF. CDR3 DNA sequence: TGTGCCAGCAGCGCACAGGGAGACACCGGGGAGCTGTTTTTT.

In this sample, this clone turned up once. The chain uses TRBV11-1 and TRBJ2-5, with D possibly matching TRBD1 (6 bases). This CDR3 contains 15 residues. Germline V gene data show CDR1 as SGHAT and CDR2 as FQDESV (reference sequence). The V and J ends lost 1 base and 3 bases respectively, with 12 bases between them. For the CDR3, the DNA is TGTGCCAGCAGCTTAGTCGGATACAGGGAAGAGACCCAGTACTTC. Protein: CASSLVGYREETQYF.

This sequence joins TRBV7-8 and TRBJ2-3, with D possibly being TRBD2 (6 bases). V was pared by 0 bases and J by 0 bases, with 13 bases between. Germline values: CDR1 SGHVS, CDR2 FQNEAQ. There are 17 residues in the CDR3. The CDR3 protein is CASSLASVGLSTDTQYF. CDR3 coding DNA: TGTGCCAGCAGCTTAGCGTCTGTGGGACTTAGCACAGATACGCAGTATTTT.

The CDR3 bases are TGCGCCAGCAATAGAGACAGGGCCTATGAGCAGTTCTTC. It codes for CASNRDRAYEQFF. The chain is built from TRBV10-2 and TRBJ2-1; TRBD1 matches 7 bases. Germline loops: CDR1 WSHSY, CDR2 SAAADI. J gave up 8 bases and V 7 bases, and 8 bases lay outside the gene matches. The CDR3 extends over 13 amino acids.

The chain has TRBV5-1 and TRBJ2-3, with TRBD1 matching over 8 bases. CDR3 length: 15 residues. Unmatched junction bases numbered 8, after V lost 4 bases and J lost 4 bases. Germline values: CDR1 SGHRS, CDR2 YFSETQ. Written as DNA, the CDR3 is TGCGCCAGCAGCAACAGGGGGACAGGCCCAGATACGCAGTATTTT. It specifies CASSNRGTGPDTQYF.

This chain joins TRBV7-8 and TRBJ2-5; 10 bases map to TRBD2. The CDR3 is made up of 17 amino acids. Trimming at V came to 4 bases and at J to 5 bases, leaving 13 bases not matched to a gene. Germline V gene data show CDR1 as SGHVS and CDR2 as FQNEAQ. DNA for the CDR3: TGTGCCAGCAGCTCCGAGGGCCTAGCGGGAGTCCTTGAGACCCAGTACTTC. Translating it yields CASSSEGLAGVLETQYF.

This sequence joins TRBV19 and TRBJ1-6, with 9 bases lining up with TRBD1. The CDR3 consists of 21 residues. V shed 5 bases and J 0 bases; nucleotides not matched to a gene: 17. Germline values: CDR1 LNHDA, CDR2 SQIVND (reference sequence). The CDR3 loop reads CASSPRPGQGSFSSYNSPLHF. CDR3 in DNA: TGTGCCAGTAGTCCCAGGCCGGGACAGGGCTCATTTAGCTCCTATAATTCACCCCTCCACTTT.

The V and J genes are TRBV15 and TRBJ2-2; D may be TRBD2 (5 bases). The CDR3 sequence is 17 residues long. Germline CDR1 reads LNHNV; CDR2 reads YYDKDF (reference sequence). Trimming took 0 bases from V and 6 from J, leaving 17 bases between them. The CDR3 region is CATSRDAGSPSAGELFF. The CDR3, as DNA: TGTGCCACCAGCAGAGATGCGGGTTCCCCCTCGGCCGGGGAGCTGTTTTTT.

The gene calls are TRBV25-1 and TRBJ2-1, with TRBD2 identical over 9 bases. The CDR3 loop spans 15 amino acids. J gave up 7 bases and V 4 bases, and 8 bases lay outside the gene matches. In germline, CDR1 is MGHDK, CDR2 SYGVNS. The CDR3 bases are TGTGCCAGCAGTGCGGGCGGGAGGGCCCCAAATGAGCAGTTCTTC. Its translation is CASSAGGRAPNEQFF.

This chain uses TRBV19 with TRBJ1-2; 8 positions agree with TRBD1. CDR3 size: 16 residues. Per germline, CDR1 LNHDA and CDR2 SQIVND (reference sequence). V was clipped by 4 bases and J by 5 bases; unmatched bases: 12. The CDR3 coding sequence is TGTGCCAGTAGTACCAGGGGGCCGGAGTATGAATATGGCTACACCTTC. This sequence encodes CASSTRGPEYEYGYTF. The full variable domain, its missing parts supplied by reference TRBV19 and TRBJ1-2, is DGGITQSPKYLFRKEGQNVTLSCEQNLNHDAMYWYRQDPGQGLRLIYYSQIVNDFQKGDIAEGYSVSREKKESFPLTVTSAQKNPTAFYLCASSTRGPEYEYGYTFGSGTRLTVV.